The rows below give T cell receptor beta chains drawn from one sample of a study of chemoradiotherapy in HPV16-positive cancers. Using immunoSEQ multiplex PCR, the repertoire was profiled, and TCRdb retains in-frame clones only, with some absent. The top ten clones hold under 3.5% of a sample with 8,600 or so clones, 70% to 90% of them seen once. Sample: tumor tissue, taken from a patient who underwent chemoradiotherapy. The receptors here all came from a human donor with HPV-associated anogenital cancer. Both conserved end residues are part of each CDR3. D genes are given only for firm matches. The size of a clone is reported for some rows only, either as once, few or many, or as a class for expanded clones.

J | V | size | D | DNA | CDR3
TRBJ2-3 | TRBV6-5 | few | TRBD2 | TGTGCCAGCAGTCGGGGGACTAGCAGCACAGATACGCAGTATTTT | CASSRGTSSTDTQYF
TRBJ2-6 | TRBV5-1 | . | . | TGCGCCAGCAGCTTGGCCGGAGGCTCTGGGGCCAACGTCCTGACTTTC | CASSLAGGSGANVLTF
TRBJ2-1 | TRBV28 | . | TRBD2 | TGTGCCAGCAGTGTGACTAGCGGGAGATATGAGCAGTTCTTC | CASSVTSGRYEQFF
TRBJ1-1 | TRBV9 | few | . | TGTGCCAGCAGCGTTGCTTTGGGCGGCGAAGCTTTCTTT | CASSVALGGEAFF
TRBJ1-3 | TRBV11-2 | . | TRBD1 | TGTGCCAGCAGCTCCTTCGCGGACAGGGTGAGGGGAAACACCATATATTTT | CASSSFADRVRGNTIYF
TRBJ2-3 | TRBV9 | . | TRBD2 | TGTGCCAGCAGCCCTACAGGGAGCGGGGGGATCACAGATACGCAGTATTTT | CASSPTGSGGITDTQYF
TRBJ1-1 | TRBV2 | . | . | TGTGCCACCGTGGAGGGGAGGAACACTGAAGCTTTCTTT | CATVEGRNTEAFF
TRBJ2-7 | TRBV2 | . | . | TGTGCCAGCAGTGTCGGAACCTACGAGCAGTACTTC | CASSVGTYEQYF
TRBJ2-3 | TRBV21-1 | few | . | TGTGCCAGCAGCTCCATAAGACTAGAGGTGACAGATACGCAGTATTTT | CASSSIRLEVTDTQYF
TRBJ2-2 | TRBV19 | . | . | TGTGCCAGTATTGGAAGAGAAGTGAACACCGGGGAGCTGTTTTTT | CASIGREVNTGELFF
TRBJ2-1 | TRBV20-1 | . | . | TGCAGTGCTAGTTTGGGGGATGAGCAGTTCTTC | CSASLGDEQFF
TRBJ1-6 | TRBV25-1 | . | . | TGTGCCAGCAGTCCCGGGACCGAGAATTCACCCCTCCACTTT | CASSPGTENSPLHF
TRBJ1-2 | TRBV5-1 | . | . | TGCGCCAGCAGCTTTAAAGGTTCGCAGGGAAATCAGGGCGGTGGCTACACCTTC | CASSFKGSQGNQGGGYTF
TRBJ1-1 | TRBV7-9 | . | . | TGTGCCAGCAGCTTTGGGAAAGGACCTAACAATGAAGCTTTCTTT | CASSFGKGPNNEAFF
TRBJ2-2 | TRBV6-5 | . | TRBD1 | TGTGCCAGCAATTCGGGACAGGGAGGCGGGGAGCTGTTTTTT | CASNSGQGGGELFF
TRBJ2-5 | TRBV19 | . | . | TGTGCCAGTAGTATGGGAGACGGAACCCAAGAGACCCAGTACTTC | CASSMGDGTQETQYF
TRBJ1-4 | TRBV5-6 | once | . | TGTGCCAGCAGCTTGGGGAGGCGAGATGAAAAACTGTTTTTT | CASSLGRRDEKLFF
TRBJ2-7 | TRBV7-7 | once | . | TGTGCTAGCAGCCCGCGCGCGGGGGCGGTTTACGAGCAGTACTTC | CASSPRAGAVYEQYF
TRBJ2-2 | TRBV10-3 | . | . | TGTGCCATCAGTGAAAGGGGGGACACCGGGGAGCTGTTTTTT | CAISERGDTGELFF
TRBJ1-1 | TRBV6-5 | . | . | TGTGCCAGCAGTAGGCAGGGGATCGAAGCTTTCTTT | CASSRQGIEAFF
TRBJ1-4 | TRBV6-5 | . | . | TGTGCCAGCAGTTACTCGGGTGCAGCTAATGAAAAACTGTTTTTT | CASSYSGAANEKLFF
TRBJ2-2 | TRBV11-2 | . | TRBD2 | TGTGCCAGCAGCTTAGCGGGAGGGAACACCGGGGAGCTGTTTTTT | CASSLAGGNTGELFF
TRBJ2-7 | TRBV28 | . | . | TGTGCCAGCAGGGGGAGCTCCTACGAGCAGTACTTC | CASRGSSYEQYF
TRBJ1-3 | TRBV5-1 | . | TRBD1 | TGCGCCAGCAGCTTAGGGACAGGCCGCGACTTAGGGAGCGGCTCTGGAAACACCATATATTTT | CASSLGTGRDLGSGSGNTIYF
TRBJ2-1 | TRBV27 | . | TRBD1 | TGTGCCAGCAGTACTTGGACAGGGAATGGTGAGCAGTTCTTC | CASSTWTGNGEQFF
TRBJ2-7 | TRBV27 | . | TRBD1 | TGTGCCAGCAGGGGGAAGGGGGCGGATCCCTACGAGCAGTACTTC | CASRGKGADPYEQYF
TRBJ1-5 | TRBV19 | . | . | TGTGCCAGCAACTCCCCGGGAGGGGGCAATCAGCCCCAGCATTTT | CASNSPGGGNQPQHF
TRBJ2-3 | TRBV30 | once | . | TGTGCCTGGAGATTAGCGGAGAGGGGAGATACGCAGTATTTT | CAWRLAERGDTQYF